This passage covers 26 T cell receptor beta chains from one sample sequenced in a study of shared clonotypes between healthy human individuals. Here immunoSEQ multiplex PCR was the method, and the copy in TCRdb shows in-frame clones only, minus some. The table records 850,000 to 1,200,000 clones, around 74% of them present only once. Source material: memory CD4+ T cells sorted from blood. As for subset: CD45RA-negative fraction. The receptors were gathered from a man aged 18 to 30 in good health.

The chain joins TRBV25-1 to TRBJ1-1; D perhaps matches TRBD1 (5 bases). V lost 5 bases, J lost 5 bases, and 18 bases lay in between. The CDR3 runs to 15 residues. The germline V gene has CDR1 MGHDK and CDR2 SYGVNS. CDR3 loop: CASSLSQGLRTEAFF. Here the CDR3 DNA reads TGTGCCAGCAGTTTGAGCCAGGGACTTCGGACTGAAGCTTTCTTT.

The V and J genes are TRBV4-3 and TRBJ1-2; TRBD1 aligns across 9 bases. Unmatched junction bases numbered 4, after V lost 1 base and J lost 4 bases. The CDR3 runs to 15 residues. Germline V CDR1 and CDR2: LGHNA, YSLEER. The CDR3 spells CASSQGDRVAYGYTF. The CDR3 DNA reads TGCGCCAGCAGCCAAGGGGACAGGGTAGCCTATGGCTACACCTTC.

The chain joins TRBV20-1 to TRBJ1-2; D uncertain. Germline loops: CDR1 DFQATT, CDR2 SNEGSKA (reference sequence). The CDR3 has 11 residues. The V end was cut by 7 bases, the J end by 5 bases, with 11 bases between. CDR3 region: CSVADPYGYTF. The CDR3, as DNA: TGCAGTGTTGCGGATCCTTATGGCTACACCTTC.

As regards this clone: An end of the junction differs from the germline gene, which may be a read error. The chain employs TRBV7-7 and TRBJ1-1; 10 bases are shared with TRBD1. Germline lookup yields CDR1 SSHAT and CDR2 FNYEAQ (reference sequence). The CDR3 spans 12 residues. The CDR3 nucleotides read TGTGCTAGCAGCTCCGGGACAGGGGTAGTTTTCTTT. Translated, it gives CASSSGTGVVFF.

The rearrangement uses TRBV7-9 and TRBJ2-5; possibly TRBD2 for D (6 bases). Germline values: CDR1 SEHNR, CDR2 FQNEAQ (reference sequence). There are 15 residues in the CDR3. V lost 3 bases, J lost 5 bases, and 16 bases lay in between. The CDR3: CASSLRLTSWETQYF. The CDR3 region has the DNA TGTGCCAGCAGCTTGAGGTTGACTAGTTGGGAGACCCAGTACTTC.

The V gene is TRBV10-2, the J gene TRBJ2-1, with 11 bases aligning to TRBD2. This CDR3 region has 15 residues. CDR1 is WSHSY, CDR2 SAAADI, per germline. The ends lost 6 bases at V and 7 bases at J; junction bases unmatched: 8. The CDR3 sequence is CASRLLAGEGNEQFF. CDR3 nucleotides: TGCGCCAGCAGGCTACTAGCGGGGGAGGGAAATGAGCAGTTCTTC.

The chain couples TRBV7-9 to TRBJ1-4; D perhaps matches TRBD1 (5 bases). Per the germline V gene, CDR1 is SEHNR and CDR2 is FQNEAQ (reference sequence). V lost 0 bases and J 4 bases, leaving 12 bases between the germline ends. CDR3 length: 16 amino acids. For the CDR3, the DNA is TGTGCCAGCAGCTTAGCGACTGGGGGGAATAATGAAAAACTGTTTTTT. It specifies CASSLATGGNNEKLFF.

This sequence joins TRBV28 and TRBJ2-6; D might be TRBD2 (5 bases). This CDR3 spans 16 amino acids. Germline loops: CDR1 MDHEN, CDR2 SYDVKM. V was cut by 5 bases and J by 0 bases, with 11 bases left in between. CDR3 sequence reads: CASSLPRGSGANVLTF. The CDR3 bases are TGTGCCAGCAGTCTCCCCCGGGGCTCTGGGGCCAACGTCCTGACTTTC. The full variable domain, rest sourced from reference TRBV28 and TRBJ2-6, is DVKVTQSSRYLVKRTGEKVFLECVQDMDHENMFWYRQDPGLGLRLIYFSYDVKMKEKGDIPEGYSVSREKKERFSLILESASTNQTSMYLCASSLPRGSGANVLTFGAGSRLTVL.

The chain employs TRBV6-5 and TRBJ2-7, with 7 bases aligning to TRBD2. This CDR3 spans 14 amino acids. V gave up 2 bases and J gave up 6 bases; unmatched junction bases: 7. From germline, CDR1 is MNHEY and CDR2 SVGAGI. The CDR3 sequence: CASSYEAGVREQYF. The CDR3 region has the DNA TGTGCCAGCAGTTACGAGGCGGGAGTCCGCGAGCAGTACTTC.

The chain uses TRBV5-1 and TRBJ2-3; TRBD2 matches 7 bases. Germline CDR1 SGHRS, CDR2 YFSETQ. With 0 bases clipped from V and 3 bases from J, the junction kept 4 bases outside the gene matches. CDR3 length: 15 residues. The CDR3 coding sequence is TGCGCCAGCAGCTTGGAACGGGGGGTAACAGATACGCAGTATTTT. Encoded protein: CASSLERGVTDTQYF. The full variable domain, its missing parts supplied by reference TRBV5-1 and TRBJ2-3, is KAGVTQTPRYLIKTRGQQVTLSCSPISGHRSVSWYQQTPGQGLQFLFEYFSETQRNKGNFPGRFSGRQFSNSRSEMNVSTLELGDSALYLCASSLERGVTDTQYFGPGTRLTVL.

This clone has more than one count but fewer than ten. This chain connects TRBV5-1 to TRBJ2-3; 10 bases are shared with TRBD1. Trimming took 4 bases from V and 1 from J; bases not matched to a gene: 6. This CDR3 has 16 amino acids. The germline gives CDR1 SGHRS, CDR2 YFSETQ. The CDR3 DNA reads as TGCGCCAGCAGCACCGACAGGGGGCCGGGCACAGATACGCAGTATTTT. It encodes CASSTDRGPGTDTQYF.

The CDR3 DNA reads TGTGCCAGCAGCCCTGGGACAGGGAAAGCTTTCTTT. It encodes CASSPGTGKAFF. The chain combines TRBV11-2 with TRBJ1-1; 9 bases are a match to TRBD1. V gave up 5 bases and J gave up 9 bases; unmatched junction bases: 4. The CDR3 extends over 12 amino acids. CDR1 is SGHAT, CDR2 FQNNGV, per germline.

This clone was recorded a few times. The same CDR3 arises from other DNA sequences in this sample as well. V is TRBV27 and J is TRBJ1-5, with D possibly being TRBD1 (6 bases). The CDR3 runs 16 residues. Germline V lookup: CDR1 MNHEY, CDR2 SMNVEV (reference sequence). Trimming pared 6 bases from V and 0 bases from J, leaving 15 bases between. The CDR3, as DNA: TGTGCCAGCAGCCCGACAGGCCCCTTTAGCAATCAGCCCCAGCATTTT. Translated: CASSPTGPFSNQPQHF.

The J gene is TRBJ2-3, the V gene TRBV7-9, with D uncertain. V shed 8 bases and J shed 7 bases, with 7 bases lying between them. CDR1 is SEHNR and CDR2 is FQNEAQ in the germline V gene (reference sequence). There are 10 residues in the CDR3. The CDR3 DNA is TGTGCCAGCGGTGAATATACGCAGTATTTT. Protein sequence: CASGEYTQYF.

This rearrangement joins TRBV19 to TRBJ2-5; the D is unclear. CDR3 length: 11 residues. V dropped 8 bases and J dropped 7 bases, with 11 bases sitting between them. Germline CDR1 and CDR2: LNHDA and SQIVND (reference sequence). CDR3 sequence reads: CASSNPVTQYF. CDR3 nucleotides: TGTGCCAGTTCAAATCCCGTGACCCAGTACTTC.

Points on this clone: A read error is likely here: a far larger clone is one base away. CDR3 in DNA: TGTGCCAGCAGCTTAACAGAGAGCACTGAAGCTTTCTTT. Protein sequence: CASSLTESTEAFF. This rearrangement joins TRBV7-3 to TRBJ1-1; D not resolved. Germline-derived CDR1 and CDR2 are SGHTA and FQGTGA. Trimming cost V 0 bases and J 4 bases, with 6 bases left between them. The CDR3 has 13 residues.

The chain links TRBV11-2 to TRBJ2-3, with D unclear. Trimming pared 5 bases from V and 0 bases from J, leaving 18 bases between. This CDR3 contains 17 residues. The germline gives CDR1 SGHAT, CDR2 FQNNGV. CDR3 sequence reads: CASSPSFAVGSTDTQYF. CDR3 in DNA: TGTGCCAGCAGCCCTTCGTTTGCGGTCGGTAGCACAGATACGCAGTATTTT.

There are a few counts of this clone. The chain combines TRBV14 with TRBJ2-5; 14 positions agree with TRBD2. The CDR3 runs 16 residues. Looked up from germline, CDR1 is SGHDN and CDR2 is FVKESK. The V and J ends lost 3 bases and 7 bases, in that order; junction bases with no gene match: 7. The CDR3: CASSQTSGRAGVTQYF. The CDR3 bases are TGTGCCAGCAGCCAGACTAGCGGGAGGGCCGGGGTGACCCAGTACTTC. The whole variable domain, filled in from reference TRBV14 and TRBJ2-5, reads EAGVTQFPSHSVIEKGQTVTLRCDPISGHDNLYWYRRVMGKEIKFLLHFVKESKQDESGMPNNRFLAERTGGTYSTLKVQPAELEDSGVYFCASSQTSGRAGVTQYFGPGTRLLVL.

This chain links TRBV5-1 with TRBJ1-1; 11 positions agree with TRBD1. This CDR3 has 15 residues. The J segment lost 1 base and the V segment lost 4 bases, leaving 3 bases of the junction unmatched. Germline V lookup: CDR1 SGHRS, CDR2 YFSETQ. This CDR3 reads CASSRTGGANTEAFF. CDR3 in DNA: TGCGCCAGCAGCCGGACAGGGGGCGCGAACACTGAAGCTTTCTTT.

The rearrangement links TRBV7-2 to TRBJ2-7, with D possibly called TRBD1 or TRBD2 (6 bases each). Trimming cost V 1 base and J 1 base, with 11 bases left between them. The CDR3 sequence is 15 residues long. Germline V gives CDR1 SGHTA, CDR2 FQGNSA. The CDR3 loop is CASSLDQGRSYEQYF. The CDR3 DNA is TGTGCCAGCAGCTTAGATCAGGGGAGGTCCTACGAGCAGTACTTC.

V gene TRBV6-1 combines with J gene TRBJ1-2, with TRBD1 as a possible D gene (5 bases). V was clipped by 5 bases and J by 2 bases, with 15 bases between them. The CDR3 spans 15 residues. Per germline, CDR1 MNHNS and CDR2 SASEGT. For the CDR3, the DNA is TGTGCCAGCAGTTTGTATCAGGGACTGAACTATGGCTACACCTTC. It specifies CASSLYQGLNYGYTF.

There are a few counts of this clone. The chain recombines TRBV6-6 with TRBJ2-7; D possibly corresponds to TRBD2 (6 bases). The CDR3 loop spans 16 amino acids. The germline CDR1 and CDR2 sequences are MNHNY and SVGAGI (reference sequence). V shed 3 bases and J shed 4 bases, with 19 bases lying between them. This chain's CDR3 is CASSYRSWRDSYEQYF. The CDR3 region has the DNA TGTGCCAGCAGTTATCGGTCCTGGAGGGACTCTTACGAGCAGTACTTC.

The chain couples TRBV7-8 to TRBJ2-7; 7 nucleotides match TRBD2. This CDR3 region has 14 residues. V lost 3 bases, J lost 3 bases, and 5 bases stayed unmatched. CDR1 and CDR2 from the germline V gene are SGHVS and FQNEAQ. The CDR3 here is CASSLREGNYEQYF. CDR3 coding DNA: TGTGCCAGCAGCTTGAGGGAGGGTAACTACGAGCAGTACTTC.

The chain uses TRBV15 and TRBJ2-3, with D possibly matching TRBD2 (7 bases). Trimming took off 1 base at V and 2 bases at J, with 13 bases between the two ends. CDR3 size: 16 residues. The V gene's germline CDR1 is LNHNV and CDR2 YYDKDF (reference sequence). In DNA form, the CDR3 reads TGTGCCACCAGCAGAGGAGGGGGAGGGATCACAGATACGCAGTATTTT. Translated, it gives CATSRGGGGITDTQYF.

This chain links TRBV2 with TRBJ2-4; D might be TRBD2 (6 bases). Deletions cut 8 bases from V and 9 bases from J, with 14 bases between. Germline V CDR1 and CDR2: SNHLY, FYNNEI. The CDR3 runs to 12 residues. The CDR3 nucleotides read TGTGCCAGCGGGCGGGATGACGGCATTCAGTACTTC. Amino acid sequence: CASGRDDGIQYF.

V is TRBV7-2 and J is TRBJ1-2, with D maybe TRBD1 (5 bases). CDR3 length equals 14 residues. V lost 2 bases to trimming and J lost 5 bases, with 12 bases between them. Germline CDR1 is SGHTA and CDR2 is FQGNSA. CDR3 sequence: CASSLHFGGYGYTF. The CDR3 DNA sequence: TGTGCCAGCAGCTTACATTTTGGGGGTTATGGCTACACCTTC.